This T cell receptor (beta chain) originates from a study of blood T cells in healthy people across ages. Whole-study findings and limits: There was no known CMV status for donors, so expanded clonotype changes were possibly confounded. With age, beta diversity per million T cells declined roughly linearly, significantly by 40.

Alongside a J-beta primer mix, a sample-barcoded 5' primer served in a second PCR lasting about 7 to 12 cycles. Each cDNA molecule received a tag from a template-switch adaptor that had 12 random nucleotides. TCRdb re-derived calls from the 5' RACE reads in MiXCR, one entry per CDR3 protein. The table records approximately 810,000 distinct CDR3 sequences, about 30% of them present only once. CDR1 and CDR2 from the germline V gene are LNHNV and YYDKDF (reference sequence). Germline trimming cut 3 bases from V and 5 bases from J; bases unmatched to any gene: 7. The CDR3 spans 15 residues. This clonotype was observed many times. No antigen is known for it.

Sequencing was performed on blood. The V call is TRBV15, the J call TRBJ1-1; 9 bases align to TRBD1. The sequence was collected from a woman aged 80 or over in good health. CDR3 DNA: TGTGCCACCAGCAGGCAACAGGGGGCAGGTACTGAAGCTTTCTTT. This gives the protein CATSRQQGAGTEAFF.